This T cell receptor beta chain comes out of a study of blood T cell repertoires in COVID-19 (dated by TCRdb to the early 2020s). For the study in its entirety: The collaborator samples originated in the United States, Italy and Spain and spanned the acute and convalescent phases of COVID-19. The prospective study material was composed of cDNA or gDNA derived from T cells, B-cell-depleted T cells, or PBMCs. The dataset comprised deeply sampled blood TCRbeta repertoires from subjects exposed to, actively infected with, or recovered from COVID-19. The repertoires were released in a freely available public database meant as a resource for research on the immune response to SARS-CoV-2. The samples were drawn from the first 160 participants of the ongoing ImmuneRACE study and from 1,254 subjects provided by 6 global collaborators. Nearly every sample came with metadata listing a de-identified subject ID, COVID-19 status, age in years and sex. Where available, HLA class I and class II types were obtained from metadata supplied by the sample provider rather than from assay-based typing.

For CDR1 and CDR2, the germline V gene lists MDHEN and SYDVKM. V drops 8 bases and J drops 1 base, leaving 9 bases in between. The cysteine opens and the phenylalanine closes a CDR3 of 14 amino acids. Only the CDR3 DNA is retained, 42 bases long and in frame from the first base. Results the study describes overall, beyond this receptor: The amount of clinical and demographic metadata varied by source and participant and was provided uncurated.

About this clone: This clone's antigen is unknown. Per-base quality was not reported, and no clone a single base away is much larger than it.

TCRbeta CDR3 regions were amplified from genomic DNA using the immunoSEQ Assay, a bias-controlled multiplex PCR. The study's processing was this. Within the assay, amplification of reference gene primers was used to estimate how many nucleated cells each sample contained. To quantify the absolute abundance of each unique TCRbeta CDR3 rearrangement, sequence reads were collapsed and filtered. Productive Simpson clonality was computed per sample as the square root of Simpson's diversity index over productive rearrangements. Here the immuneACCESS table is served through TCRdb, limited to in-frame sequences with V and J called. Missing clones are a known gap in these copies; in checked studies unresolved V genes cover under half, and the rest lacks a known reason. V and J calls plus clone size are reproduced from that table; the DNA served to infer D and trimming. The sample table contains around 300,000 clones; only one count was recorded for nearly 90% of them. Around 4.5% of the sample lies in the top ten.

Enrolling through a virtual design, the prospective study's participants ranged in age from roughly 18 to 95 years and lived across 20 to 30 United States geographic areas. To assign participants to cohorts, the prospective study relied on clinical history that participants themselves reported in a screening survey and a study questionnaire. Each participant in the prospective study had whole blood, serum and a nasopharyngeal or oropharyngeal swab collected by mobile phlebotomists. Participants in the prospective study had the option to provide additional blood draws and questionnaires over a roughly two-month period. Before DNA extraction, prospective study blood samples were shipped either frozen or at room temperature.

The source material was PBMCs or T cells enriched from blood (not recorded which). The receptor was derived from a woman aged 18-30 years with acute COVID-19. The chain is made from TRBV28 and TRBJ2-6; TRBD2 is perhaps the D gene, given 6 matching bases. CDR3 loop: CASLRGSGANVLTF. The DNA sequence is given as TGTGCCAGCTTACGGGGGTCTGGGGCCAACGTCCTGACTTTC.